This TCR beta chain was identified in a study of shared clonotypes between healthy human individuals. Method: immunoSEQ multiplex PCR; TCRdb's copy keeps in-frame clones and lacks some. Found here are around 510,000 clones, 90% to 97% of them singletons; the top ten hold approximately 0.067%. Germline V gene data show CDR1 as MNHNS and CDR2 as SASEGT. Trimming shortened V by 4 bases and J by 10 bases, and 16 bases separated the two germline ends. There are 14 residues in the CDR3. This clone was counted a single time. The receptor was derived from a woman between 25 and 40 years old in good health. The chain combines TRBV6-1 with TRBJ1-4; maybe TRBD1 (6 bases). Sample: naive CD4+ T cells sorted from blood. Subset specified: CD45RA+ positively selected. CDR3 amino acids: CASSVGGTSGKLFF. DNA for the CDR3: TGTGCCAGCAGTGTTGGGGGGACAAGCGGAAAACTGTTTTTT.